Presented here are 5 T cell receptor beta chains from one specimen sequenced in a study of long-term antiretroviral therapy in people with HIV. Running of the v3.0 immunoSEQ assay took place at survey level. Profiling relied on immunoSEQ multiplex PCR, and the TCRdb table lists in-frame clones only, not all of them. Counted here are about 25,000 clones, about 86% occurring once; the ten biggest clones make up approximately 5.5%. The source was unsorted PBMCs, collected 3 years after starting antiretroviral therapy. The receptors originated from a man younger than 30 with HIV.

The genes are TRBV5-1 and TRBJ2-1, with TRBD2 identical over 7 bases. The CDR3 has 15 residues. The J segment lost 3 bases and the V segment lost 3 bases, leaving 6 bases of the junction unmatched. Looked up from germline, CDR1 is SGHRS and CDR2 is YFSETQ. The CDR3 loop is CASSSGTTSYNEQFF. The CDR3 bases are TGCGCCAGCAGCTCCGGGACTACCAGCTACAATGAGCAGTTCTTC.

The chain employs TRBV5-6 and TRBJ2-2; D ambiguous. CDR3 length: 13 amino acids. V was clipped by 4 bases and J by 3 bases, with 7 bases between them. Per germline, CDR1 SGHDT and CDR2 YYEEEE. CDR3 DNA sequence: TGTGCCAGCAGCCCGACTCACACCGGGGAGCTGTTTTTT. This translates into CASSPTHTGELFF.

The chain has TRBV6-1 and TRBJ1-4; a possible D gene is TRBD1 (6 bases). Germline CDR1 reads MNHNS; CDR2 reads SASEGT. CDR3 size: 14 residues. V was shortened by 4 bases and J by 4 bases, with 10 bases between the two germline ends. In DNA, the CDR3 is TGTGCCAGCAGTGTTAAGGGGGATAATGAAAAACTGTTTTTT. Protein product: CASSVKGDNEKLFF.

The CDR3 region is CASSPGQGVSTDTQYF. The CDR3 nucleotides read TGTGCCAGCAGCCCGGGACAGGGGGTCAGCACAGATACGCAGTATTTT. The chain is built from TRBV11-2 and TRBJ2-3, with 11 bases identical to TRBD1. Germline V gene data show CDR1 as SGHAT and CDR2 as FQNNGV. This CDR3 is built from 16 residues. The junction had 4 bases not matched to a gene; V was cut back by 5 bases and J by 0 bases.

This chain joins TRBV4-1 and TRBJ2-1; perhaps TRBD1 as D (5 bases). The CDR3 has 13 amino acids. Trimming removed 4 bases at V and 6 bases at J, with 10 bases between. Germline V CDR1 and CDR2: MGHRA, YSYEKL. Written as DNA, the CDR3 is TGCGCCAGCAGCCCCAGACAGTCCAATGAGCAGTTCTTC. It translates to CASSPRQSNEQFF.